Listed here are 5 T cell receptor beta chains from one sample, sequenced in a study of T cell responses to AZD1222 COVID-19 vaccine (dated by TCRdb to about 2021). This specimen's time point label, interpreted: about 28 days (+/-7) after the second vaccine dose. What this sample's treatment or condition label stands for: meningococcal conjugate vaccine given as trial control. Libraries were made using the immunoSEQ multiplex PCR assay. In its TCRdb copy, this immuneACCESS table keeps in-frame sequences only and misses some clones. Where compared with another copy, unresolved V genes explain less than half of these, and the others have no known cause. The sample includes 150,000 to 200,000 clones, with 80% to 90% observed a single time. Clones ranked in the top ten supply around 4.5% of the sample. The specimen comprised peripheral blood, sampled 28 days after the second dose of the MenACWY control vaccine. All receptors derive from an adult who received the MenACWY meningococcal vaccine as a control.

The chain combines TRBV7-9 with TRBJ2-2; D call uncertain. Germline-derived CDR1 and CDR2 are SEHNR and FQNEAQ (reference sequence). V was pared by 5 bases and J by 1 base, with 14 bases between. CDR3 size: 16 residues. DNA of the CDR3: TGTGCCAGCAGCCATAAGGACGGCCGGAACACCGGGGAGCTGTTTTTT. Residues: CASSHKDGRNTGELFF.

V usage is TRBV7-2 and J usage is TRBJ2-2; no firm D call. Germline V gene data show CDR1 as SGHTA and CDR2 as FQGNSA. V was trimmed by 6 bases and J by 3 bases, leaving 11 bases between them. CDR3 length: 14 residues. Here the CDR3 DNA reads TGTGCCAGCAGTCCCCGGCAGCACACCGGGGAGCTGTTTTTT. Protein: CASSPRQHTGELFF.

This clone was detected only once. The rearrangement uses TRBV11-3 and TRBJ2-3; 13 bases agree with TRBD2. The germline gives CDR1 SGHNT, CDR2 YENEEA. This CDR3 has 16 amino acids. V was clipped by 5 bases and J by 3 bases; unmatched bases: 5. CDR3 nucleotide sequence: TGTGCCAGCAGCCCCGGACTAGCGGGGGATACAGATACGCAGTATTTT. It is translated as CASSPGLAGDTDTQYF.

The chain combines TRBV7-2 with TRBJ2-7, with TRBD1 identical over 10 bases. This CDR3 contains 16 residues. Trimming removed 5 bases from V and 2 bases from J; junction bases left unmatched: 9. Germline V gene sequence: CDR1 SGHTA, CDR2 FQGNSA. The CDR3 region is CASSPGQGSVAYEQYF. CDR3 DNA: TGTGCCAGCAGCCCGGGACAGGGGAGTGTTGCCTACGAGCAGTACTTC. Looking up the rest from reference TRBV7-2 and TRBJ2-7 gives the full variable domain: GAGVSQSPSNKVTEKGKDVELRCDPISGHTALYWYRQSLGQGLEFLIYFQGNSAPDKSGLPSDRFSAERTGGSVSTLTIQRTQQEDSAVYLCASSPGQGSVAYEQYFGPGTRLTVT.

This chain links TRBV4-1 with TRBJ1-4; a possible D gene is TRBD1 (5 bases). Germline CDR1 and CDR2: MGHRA and YSYEKL. There are 13 residues in the CDR3. V was trimmed by 4 bases and J by 8 bases, leaving 11 bases between them. CDR3 in amino acids: CASSPGRGEKLFF. DNA of the CDR3: TGCGCCAGCAGCCCAGGGAGAGGCGAAAAACTGTTTTTT.